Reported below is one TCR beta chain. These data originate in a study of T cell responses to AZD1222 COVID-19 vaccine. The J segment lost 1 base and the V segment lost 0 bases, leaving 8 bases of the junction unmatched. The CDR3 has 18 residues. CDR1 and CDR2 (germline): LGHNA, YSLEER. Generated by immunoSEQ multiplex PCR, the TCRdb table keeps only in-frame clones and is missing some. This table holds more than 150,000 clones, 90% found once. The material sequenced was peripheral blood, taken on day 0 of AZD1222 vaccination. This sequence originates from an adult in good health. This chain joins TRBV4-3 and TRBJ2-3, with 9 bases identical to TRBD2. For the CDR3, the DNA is TGCGCCAGCAGCCAAGATAGGAAGGTAGCGGGGGGCACAGATACGCAGTATTTT. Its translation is CASSQDRKVAGGTDTQYF.